What follows is one T cell receptor (beta chain) and its context. The antigen is unknown. These data are taken from a study of cytomegalovirus exposure and HLA in healthy donors. General study results and limits: TRBV6-2, TRBV6-3 and some other V segments were excluded as indistinguishable. Apparent HLA restriction characterized most CMV-associated TCR beta chains in a later analysis.

The study ran its PCR with 60 Vbeta and 13 Jbeta primers. Assay used: immunoSEQ multiplex PCR; TCRdb lists only in-frame clones, some missing. The table has under 150,000 clones, roughly three quarters seen once. V shed 4 bases, J shed 6 bases, and the junction held 12 bases outside the gene matches. The germline gives CDR1 MGHRA, CDR2 YSYEKL. The CDR3 has 15 amino acids. The sample consisted of PBMCs. The sequence was obtained from a man between 18 and 29 years old in good health and CMV-seronegative. This chain links TRBV4-1 with TRBJ2-7, with 7 bases matching TRBD2. The CDR3 DNA follows: TGCGCCAGCAGCCCCCGTGGTCAGGGAGGGCTCGAGCAGTACGTC. Protein sequence: CASSPRGQGGLEQYV.